These 11 T cell receptor beta chains share one sample of origin, sequenced in a study of cytomegalovirus exposure and HLA in healthy donors. Profiled with immunoSEQ multiplex PCR; TCRdb holds only in-frame clones, not every one. The sample yields under 200,000 clones, about 90% seen once. The sample was PBMCs. The receptors stem from a woman aged 18 to 35 in good health and CMV-seropositive.

The chain links TRBV27 to TRBJ1-1; 8 positions match TRBD1. The germline CDR1 and CDR2 sequences are MNHEY and SMNVEV (reference sequence). The CDR3 is 15 residues long. V gave up 7 bases and J gave up 3 bases; unmatched junction bases: 10. The CDR3: CASTKIQGGYTEAFF. The DNA for the CDR3 is TGTGCCAGCACCAAAATACAGGGGGGTTACACTGAAGCTTTCTTT.

The genes are TRBV9 and TRBJ2-7, with 11 bases identical to TRBD2. The CDR3 runs to 16 residues. V lost 3 bases and J lost 3; bases outside the gene matches: 8. CDR1 SGDLS and CDR2 YYNGEE come from the germline V gene. The CDR3 here is CASSATPLAGVYEQYF. CDR3 coding DNA: TGTGCCAGCAGCGCCACCCCACTAGCGGGAGTCTACGAGCAGTACTTC. Supplemented by reference TRBV9 and TRBJ2-7, the full variable domain reads DSGVTQTPKHLITATGQRVTLRCSPRSGDLSVYWYQQSLDQGLQFLIQYYNGEERAKGNILERFSAQQFPDLHSELNLSSLELGDSALYFCASSATPLAGVYEQYFGPGTRLTVT.

This sequence joins TRBV6-1 and TRBJ1-5, with no clear D. Deletions cut 2 bases from V and 2 bases from J, with 10 bases between. CDR1 is MNHNS, CDR2 SASEGT, per germline. CDR3 length: 15 amino acids. CDR3 nucleotides: TGTGCCAGCAGTGAAAGCCGCGGGGGCAATCAGCCCCAGCATTTT. As protein: CASSESRGGNQPQHF.

The rearrangement uses TRBV5-1 and TRBJ1-2; the D gene is possibly TRBD1 (6 bases). Trimming cost V 0 bases and J 6 bases, with 12 bases left between them. From germline, CDR1 is SGHRS and CDR2 YFSETQ. CDR3 length: 14 residues. CDR3 amino acids: CASSLGTPGDGYTF. As DNA, the CDR3 is TGCGCCAGCAGCTTGGGCACACCAGGGGATGGCTACACCTTC.

V usage is TRBV27 and J usage is TRBJ2-7; 8 bases are shared with TRBD1. There are 14 residues in the CDR3. Per germline, CDR1 MNHEY and CDR2 SMNVEV (reference sequence). V dropped 4 bases and J dropped 4; count of bases not matched to a gene: 6. This chain's CDR3 is CASSWSGGPYEQYF. The CDR3 nucleotides read TGTGCCAGCAGTTGGTCAGGGGGCCCGTACGAGCAGTACTTC.

This clone was seen only once. The V and J genes are TRBV28 and TRBJ1-1; D is unclear. V gave up 1 base and J gave up 8 bases, with 5 bases separating them. Per the germline V gene, CDR1 is MDHEN and CDR2 is SYDVKM. CDR3 length equals 11 residues. The CDR3 loop is CASSLLQEAFF. CDR3 sequence (DNA): TGTGCCAGCAGTTTATTACAGGAAGCTTTCTTT.

The chain uses TRBV5-4 and TRBJ2-3, with 7 nucleotides matching TRBD2. The CDR3 spans 17 residues. The V segment lost 0 bases and the J segment 1 base; nucleotides outside the gene matches: 8. The germline V gene encodes CDR1 SGHNT and CDR2 YYREEE (reference sequence). The CDR3, as DNA: TGTGCCAGCAGCTTGGCCGGACTAGGCACGGGCACAGATACGCAGTATTTT. Its protein is CASSLAGLGTGTDTQYF.

The rearrangement links TRBV12-2 to TRBJ2-7; TRBD1, as called in the table, went unchecked against the DNA. TRBV12-2 is termed a pseudogene. CDR3 length: 18 amino acids. Here the CDR3 reads CASRLCGQESISSYEQYF. For the CDR3, the DNA is TGTGCAAGTCGCTTGTGTGGACAGGAGAGCATAAGCTCCTACGAGCAGTACTTC.

The gene calls are TRBV5-6 and TRBJ2-5; TRBD1 matches 11 bases. This CDR3 contains 15 residues. In germline, CDR1 is SGHDT, CDR2 YYEEEE. V dropped 4 bases and J dropped 6; count of bases not matched to a gene: 8. CDR3 in amino acids: CASSLGQGASKTQYF. The CDR3 nucleotides are TGTGCCAGCAGCCTCGGACAGGGGGCATCAAAGACCCAGTACTTC.

V is TRBV12-5 and J is TRBJ1-1; D call uncertain. The germline CDR1 and CDR2 sequences are LGHNT and FRNRAP. This CDR3 contains 12 residues. Trimming removed 5 bases at V and 6 bases at J, with 10 bases between. This CDR3 reads CASGPGLAEAFF. The CDR3 nucleotides are TGTGCTAGTGGTCCCGGACTGGCTGAAGCTTTCTTT.

This clone has a single count. In DNA, the CDR3 is TGTGCCAGCTCACCAACTCCGAACACCGGGGAGCTGTTTTTT. It translates to CASSPTPNTGELFF. This chain connects TRBV18 to TRBJ2-2; D is undetermined. Germline V lookup: CDR1 KGHSH, CDR2 LQKENI. V dropped 2 bases and J dropped 0 bases, with 4 bases sitting between them. The CDR3 contains 14 residues.